These 4 T cell receptor beta chains came from one sample sequenced in a study of tumor-infiltrating lymphocytes in primary liver carcinoma. RNA and DNA were co-extracted from roughly 20-30 mg of unsorted bulk tissue. Total RNA amounting to 500 ng was the source from which TCR beta cDNA was made with a constant-region primer. Modified slightly, ARM-PCR produced TCR beta libraries over three nested multiplex PCR rounds. The two initial PCR rounds, around 11 cycles each, used TRBV1-TRBV30 forward and C-beta reverse primers. One entry per CDR3 protein results from TCRdb running MiXCR on the multiplex PCR reads. The sample lists roughly 20,000 distinct CDR3 sequences, 75% to 80% seen once, with almost 40% in the top ten. The source material was liver tumor tissue from sampling region 1. The subset: tumor region T1, superior pole. These receptors were collected from a woman younger than 45 with primary liver carcinoma and hepatitis B virus infection.

This clonotype occurred a few times. The junction departs from the called germline gene at one end, perhaps through a read error. The chain combines TRBV28 with TRBJ2-5; D is uncertain. This CDR3 region has 14 residues. Germline V CDR1 and CDR2: MDHEN, SYDVKM. The CDR3: CVSSSSQWKETQYF. Written as DNA, the CDR3 is TGTGTCAGCAGTTCCTCCCAGTGGAAAGAGACCCAGTACTTC.

The chain is built from TRBV11-2 and TRBJ2-1, with 7 bases matching TRBD2. Germline CDR1 and CDR2: SGHAT and FQNNGV. CDR3 length: 16 amino acids. V dropped 9 bases and J dropped 6; count of bases not matched to a gene: 17. The CDR3 nucleotides are TGTGCCAGTTCATTCGGACGCGGGAGAGTGGGCAATGAGCAGTTCTTC. Translated: CASSFGRGRVGNEQFF.

Note on this clonotype: No conserved phenylalanine or tryptophan ends this CDR3, so it is likely a read error. Because the CDR3's place on the DNA is in doubt, the DNA is left out and the CDR3 is given as listed by TCRdb. The chain recombines TRBV5-1 with TRBJ1-5; the table's TRBD1 call for D was not verified on the DNA. The V gene's germline CDR1 is SGHRS and CDR2 YFSETQ. 13 amino acids form the CDR3, both terminal residues included. The CDR3 sequence is CASSLMGDQPHHC.

About this clonotype itself: Given the absence of the conserved phenylalanine or tryptophan at the CDR3 end, a read error is likely. The V gene is TRBV7-3, the J gene TRBJ2-1; 8 nucleotides match TRBD2. The germline CDR1 and CDR2 sequences are SGHTA and FQGTGA. The CDR3 runs 16 residues. The CDR3 sequence: CASSSTSGSSYNEQFI. The CDR3 DNA is TGTGCCAGTAGCTCCACGAGCGGGAGCTCCTACAATGAGCAGTTCATC.